This is a list of T cell receptor beta chains from one sample in a study of somatic mutations in cytotoxic T cells in rheumatoid arthritis. Profiling relied on immunoSEQ multiplex PCR, and the TCRdb table lists in-frame clones only, not all of them. The data show about 19,000 clones, roughly 85% seen once. Sequencing used CD8+ T cells sorted from blood. Receptor source: a woman aged 40 to 50 with rheumatoid arthritis. Both conserved end residues are part of each CDR3. A D gene is named only where the DNA matches it firmly. Expanded clones get a size class; other rows say once, few or many, or leave the size out.

J gene	D gene	V gene	clone size	CDR3 protein	CDR3 DNA
TRBJ2-5	.	TRBV11-2	.	CASNLGGLAYQETQYF	TGTGCCAGCAACTTAGGGGGTCTAGCGTACCAAGAGACCCAGTACTTC
TRBJ2-1	TRBD1	TRBV25-1	medium-sized	CASVDRGFGEQFF	TGTGCCAGCGTTGACAGGGGCTTCGGTGAGCAGTTCTTC
TRBJ2-3	.	TRBV10-3	.	CAISAYRGNGGPGDTQYF	TGTGCCATCAGTGCCTACAGGGGGAACGGGGGGCCGGGAGATACGCAGTATTTT
TRBJ2-7	.	TRBV7-8	.	CASSLGIQYEQYF	TGTGCCAGCAGCTTAGGGATACAGTACGAGCAGTACTTC
TRBJ1-2	TRBD1	TRBV18	.	CASSPEGQAGPNYGYTF	TGTGCCAGCTCACCAGAGGGACAGGCTGGGCCTAACTATGGCTACACCTTC
TRBJ2-6	.	TRBV5-4	.	CASSLDRSHSGANVLTF	TGTGCCAGCAGCTTGGACAGGAGCCACTCTGGGGCCAACGTCCTGACTTTC
TRBJ1-1	.	TRBV6-4	.	CASTWASNTEAFF	TGTGCCAGCACCTGGGCCTCGAACACTGAAGCTTTCTTT
TRBJ2-7	TRBD2	TRBV28	once	CASSLSGGSYEQYF	TGTGCCAGCAGTTTGAGCGGGGGCTCCTACGAGCAGTACTTC
TRBJ2-7	TRBD1	TRBV5-1	.	CASSLASGGLSEQYF	TGCGCCAGCAGCTTGGCATCAGGGGGTTTGTCCGAGCAGTACTTC
TRBJ2-7	.	TRBV6-5	.	CASRSTGRDYEQYF	TGTGCCAGCAGGTCGACAGGACGAGACTACGAGCAGTACTTC
TRBJ2-7	TRBD1	TRBV29-1	few	CSVVRDRSYEQYF	TGCAGCGTTGTCCGGGACAGGTCCTACGAGCAGTACTTC
TRBJ2-1	TRBD2	TRBV2	.	CASKRDPYNEQFF	TGTGCCAGCAAGCGGGACCCATACAATGAGCAGTTCTTC
TRBJ2-2	.	TRBV29-1	.	CSVLGGTGELFF	TGCAGCGTTCTAGGGGGCACCGGGGAGCTGTTTTTT
TRBJ2-1	.	TRBV27	.	CASSHTGAGDYNEQFF	TGTGCCAGCAGCCATACCGGGGCAGGGGACTACAATGAGCAGTTCTTC
TRBJ2-7	TRBD1	TRBV10-2	.	CASSEEGASYEQYF	TGCGCCAGCAGTGAAGAGGGGGCGTCCTACGAGCAGTACTTC
TRBJ2-1	.	TRBV11-1	.	CASSPTVLGEQFF	TGTGCCAGCAGCCCGACAGTGTTAGGGGAGCAGTTCTTC
TRBJ2-1	.	TRBV15	.	CATSSHKQQYEQFF	TGTGCCACCAGCTCCCATAAACAGCAGTATGAGCAGTTCTTC
TRBJ1-2	.	TRBV10-1	.	CASSESEDYGYTF	TGCGCCAGCAGTGAGTCGGAGGACTATGGCTACACCTTC
TRBJ2-5	TRBD2	TRBV7-4	.	CASSLVRLAGADYLWTQYF	TGTGCCAGCAGCCTAGTCAGGCTAGCGGGAGCCGACTACCTATGGACCCAGTACTTC
TRBJ2-2	TRBD2	TRBV28	.	CASSAGLAGGFGTGELFF	TGTGCCAGCAGTGCGGGACTAGCGGGAGGTTTTGGCACCGGGGAGCTGTTTTTT
TRBJ2-7	.	TRBV7-8	.	CASSSGNLYYEQYF	TGTGCCAGCAGCTCCGGGAATCTCTACTACGAGCAGTACTTC
TRBJ1-1	TRBD1	TRBV5-1	.	CASSFRQGAEAFF	TGCGCCAGCAGCTTCAGACAGGGGGCTGAAGCTTTCTTT
TRBJ1-5	TRBD1	TRBV9	.	CASSAPGQGGPQHF	TGTGCCAGCAGCGCTCCGGGACAGGGGGGGCCCCAGCATTTT
TRBJ2-7	.	TRBV6-6	.	CASKRGYEQYF	TGTGCCAGCAAACGGGGGTACGAGCAGTACTTC